This TCR beta chain was sequenced for a study of blood T cell repertoires in COVID-19. Whole-study context: Acute-phase and convalescent COVID-19 samples originated in the United States, Italy and Spain.

Study processing details: The assay estimated nucleated cells by amplifying reference gene primers. Only in-frame clones appear in the TCRdb table, and some are missing; sequencing was by immunoSEQ multiplex PCR. That table supplies the V and J calls and clone size; D and trimming were determined from the DNA. The sample contains about 270,000 clones, about 91% of which appear only once. Ages ranged from about 18 to 100 years, with residence in around 24 US areas. Participants' own reports of clinical history determined their cohort assignment. This receptor was obtained from a woman aged 35 to 49 with acute COVID-19. Material for sequencing was PBMCs or T cells enriched from blood (not recorded which).

The CDR3 DNA sequence: TGTGCCAGCTCACCGGCAGTAATACACGGGGAGCTGTTTTTT. Translating it yields CASSPAVIHGELFF. This chain uses TRBV18 with TRBJ2-2; no clear D. Trimming removed 3 bases at V and 7 bases at J, with 12 bases between. CDR3 length equals 14 residues. Germline V gene data show CDR1 as KGHSH and CDR2 as LQKENI.